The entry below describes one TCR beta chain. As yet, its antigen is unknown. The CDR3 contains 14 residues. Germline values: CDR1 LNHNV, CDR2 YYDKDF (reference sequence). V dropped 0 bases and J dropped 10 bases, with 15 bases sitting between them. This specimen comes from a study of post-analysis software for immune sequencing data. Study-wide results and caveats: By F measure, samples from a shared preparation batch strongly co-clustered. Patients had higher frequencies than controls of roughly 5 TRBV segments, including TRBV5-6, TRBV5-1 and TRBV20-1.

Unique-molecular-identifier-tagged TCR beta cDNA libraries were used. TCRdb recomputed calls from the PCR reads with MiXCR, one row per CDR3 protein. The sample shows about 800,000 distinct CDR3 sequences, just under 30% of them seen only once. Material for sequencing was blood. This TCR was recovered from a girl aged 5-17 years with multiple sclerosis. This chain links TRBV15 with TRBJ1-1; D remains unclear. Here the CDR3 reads CATSRERSSVGAFF. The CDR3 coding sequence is TGTGCCACCAGCAGAGAACGGTCCTCGGTGGGAGCTTTCTTT.